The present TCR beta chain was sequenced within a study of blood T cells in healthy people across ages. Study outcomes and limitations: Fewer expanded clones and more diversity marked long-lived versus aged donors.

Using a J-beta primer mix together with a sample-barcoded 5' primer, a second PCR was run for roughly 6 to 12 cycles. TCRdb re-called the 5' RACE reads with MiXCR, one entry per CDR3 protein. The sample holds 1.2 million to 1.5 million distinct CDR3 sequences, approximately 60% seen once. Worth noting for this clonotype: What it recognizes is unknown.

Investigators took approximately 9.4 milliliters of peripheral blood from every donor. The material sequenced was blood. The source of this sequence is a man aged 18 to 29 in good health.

DNA of the CDR3: TGTGCCAGCAGTTACTCCCTCCACGAGCAGTACTTC. It is translated as CASSYSLHEQYF. The rearrangement links TRBV6-2 or TRBV6-3 to TRBJ2-4, with no clear D. The DNA end is more similar to TRBJ2-7, so the J call may be wrong. This CDR3 spans 12 amino acids. Per the germline V gene, CDR1 is MNHEY and CDR2 is SVGEGT.